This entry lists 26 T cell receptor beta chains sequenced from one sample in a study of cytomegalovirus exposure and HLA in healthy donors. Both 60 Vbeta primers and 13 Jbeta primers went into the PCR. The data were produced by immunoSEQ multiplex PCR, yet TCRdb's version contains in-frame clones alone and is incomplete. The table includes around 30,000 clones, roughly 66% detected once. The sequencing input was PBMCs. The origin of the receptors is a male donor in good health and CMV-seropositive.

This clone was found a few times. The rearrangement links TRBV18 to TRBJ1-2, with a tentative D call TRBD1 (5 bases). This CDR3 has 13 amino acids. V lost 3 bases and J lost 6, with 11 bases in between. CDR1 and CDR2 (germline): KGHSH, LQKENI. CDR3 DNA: TGTGCCAGCTCACCCCGCAGGGATGATGGCTACACCTTC. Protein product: CASSPRRDDGYTF.

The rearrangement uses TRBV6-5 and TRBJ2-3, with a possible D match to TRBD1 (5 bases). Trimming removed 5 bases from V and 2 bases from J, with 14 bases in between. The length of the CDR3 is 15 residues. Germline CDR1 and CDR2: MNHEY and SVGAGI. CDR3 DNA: TGTGCCAGCAGTAGGACACAACACACCACAGATACGCAGTATTTT. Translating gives CASSRTQHTTDTQYF.

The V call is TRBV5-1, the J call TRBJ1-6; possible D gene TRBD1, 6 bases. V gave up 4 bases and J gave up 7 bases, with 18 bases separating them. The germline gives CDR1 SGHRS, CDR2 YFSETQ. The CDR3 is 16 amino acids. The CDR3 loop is CASSQQGRAQNSPLHF. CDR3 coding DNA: TGCGCCAGCAGCCAACAGGGTCGGGCGCAAAATTCACCCCTCCACTTT. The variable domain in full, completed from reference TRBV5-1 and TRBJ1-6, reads KAGVTQTPRYLIKTRGQQVTLSCSPISGHRSVSWYQQTPGQGLQFLFEYFSETQRNKGNFPGRFSGRQFSNSRSEMNVSTLELGDSALYLCASSQQGRAQNSPLHFGNGTRLTVT.

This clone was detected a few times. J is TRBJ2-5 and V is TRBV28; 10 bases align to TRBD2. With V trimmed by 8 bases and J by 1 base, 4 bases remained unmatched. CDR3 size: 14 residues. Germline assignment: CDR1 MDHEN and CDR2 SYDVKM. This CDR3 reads CASRSGGTQETQYF. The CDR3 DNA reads TGTGCCAGCCGTAGCGGGGGGACCCAAGAGACCCAGTACTTC.

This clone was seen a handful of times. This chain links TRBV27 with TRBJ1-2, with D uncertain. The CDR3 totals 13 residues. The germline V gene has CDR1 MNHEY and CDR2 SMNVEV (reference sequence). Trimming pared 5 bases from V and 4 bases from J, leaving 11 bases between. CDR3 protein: CASSPGASYGYTF. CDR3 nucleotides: TGTGCCAGCAGTCCTGGAGCCTCCTATGGCTACACCTTC.

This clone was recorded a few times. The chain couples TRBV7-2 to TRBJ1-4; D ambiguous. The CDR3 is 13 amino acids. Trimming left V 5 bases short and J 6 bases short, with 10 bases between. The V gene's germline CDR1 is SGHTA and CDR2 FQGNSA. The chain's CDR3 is CASSKPSDEKLFF. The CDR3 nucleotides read TGTGCCAGCAGCAAACCTTCAGATGAAAAACTGTTTTTT.

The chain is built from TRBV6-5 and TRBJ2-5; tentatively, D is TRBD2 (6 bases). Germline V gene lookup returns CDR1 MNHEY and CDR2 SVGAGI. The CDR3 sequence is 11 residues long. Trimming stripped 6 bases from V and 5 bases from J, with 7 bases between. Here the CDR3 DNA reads TGTGCCAGCAGCCGGGGGGAGACCCAGTACTTC. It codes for CASSRGETQYF.

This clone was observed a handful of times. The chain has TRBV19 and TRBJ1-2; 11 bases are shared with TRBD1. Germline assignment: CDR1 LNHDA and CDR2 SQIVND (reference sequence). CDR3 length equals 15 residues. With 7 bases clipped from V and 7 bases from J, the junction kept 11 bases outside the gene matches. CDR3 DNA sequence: TGTGCCAGTACCTCCGGTAGGACAGGGGGCTTTGGCTACACCTTC. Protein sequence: CASTSGRTGGFGYTF.

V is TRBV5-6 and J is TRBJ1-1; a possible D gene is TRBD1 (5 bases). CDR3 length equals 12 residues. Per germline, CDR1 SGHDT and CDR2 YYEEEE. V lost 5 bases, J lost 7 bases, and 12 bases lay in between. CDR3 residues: CASSRGEVEAFF. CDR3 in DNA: TGTGCCAGCAGTCGGGGGGAAGTTGAAGCTTTCTTT.

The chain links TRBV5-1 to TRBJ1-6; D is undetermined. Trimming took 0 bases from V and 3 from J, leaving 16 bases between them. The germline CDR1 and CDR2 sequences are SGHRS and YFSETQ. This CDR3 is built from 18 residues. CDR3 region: CASSLGFGYIDYNSPLHF. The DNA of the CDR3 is TGCGCCAGCAGCTTGGGGTTCGGGTACATAGACTATAATTCACCCCTCCACTTT. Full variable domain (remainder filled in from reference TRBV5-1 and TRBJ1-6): KAGVTQTPRYLIKTRGQQVTLSCSPISGHRSVSWYQQTPGQGLQFLFEYFSETQRNKGNFPGRFSGRQFSNSRSEMNVSTLELGDSALYLCASSLGFGYIDYNSPLHFGNGTRLTVT.

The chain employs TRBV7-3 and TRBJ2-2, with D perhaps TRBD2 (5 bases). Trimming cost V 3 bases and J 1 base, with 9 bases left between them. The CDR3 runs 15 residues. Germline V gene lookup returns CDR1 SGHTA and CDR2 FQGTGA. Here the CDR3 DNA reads TGTGCCAGCAGCTTCCAGCGGTTGAACACCGGGGAGCTGTTTTTT. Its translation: CASSFQRLNTGELFF.

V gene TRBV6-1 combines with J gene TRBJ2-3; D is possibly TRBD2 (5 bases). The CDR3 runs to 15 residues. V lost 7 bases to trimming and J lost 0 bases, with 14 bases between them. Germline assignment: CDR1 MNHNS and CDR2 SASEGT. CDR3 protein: CASTRRRASTDTQYF. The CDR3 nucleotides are TGTGCCAGCACCAGAAGGCGGGCTAGCACAGATACGCAGTATTTT.

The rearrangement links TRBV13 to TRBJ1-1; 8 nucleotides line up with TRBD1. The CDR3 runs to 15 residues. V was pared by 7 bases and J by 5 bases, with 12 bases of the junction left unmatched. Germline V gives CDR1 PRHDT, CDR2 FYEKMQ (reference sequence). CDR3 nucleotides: TGTGCCAGCACCCCCATGGGGACAGGAGGGACTGAAGCTTTCTTT. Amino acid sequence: CASTPMGTGGTEAFF.

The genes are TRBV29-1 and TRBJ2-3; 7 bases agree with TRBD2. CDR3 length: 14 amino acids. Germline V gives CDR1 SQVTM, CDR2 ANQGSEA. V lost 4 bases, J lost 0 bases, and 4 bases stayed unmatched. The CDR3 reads CSVVSGTSTDTQYF. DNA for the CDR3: TGCAGCGTTGTAAGCGGGACTAGCACAGATACGCAGTATTTT.

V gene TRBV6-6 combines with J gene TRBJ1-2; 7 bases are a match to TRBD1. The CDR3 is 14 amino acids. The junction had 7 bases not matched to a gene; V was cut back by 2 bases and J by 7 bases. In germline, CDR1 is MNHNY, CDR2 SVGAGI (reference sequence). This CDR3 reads CASSYDREGVGYTF. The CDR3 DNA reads TGTGCCAGCAGTTACGACAGGGAAGGCGTTGGCTACACCTTC.

This chain's CDR3 is CASSRQGGMVQPQHF. CDR3 bases: TGTGCCAGCAGCCGACAGGGGGGGATGGTTCAGCCCCAGCATTTT. V is TRBV2 and J is TRBJ1-5, with 9 bases lining up with TRBD1. Trimming at V came to 6 bases and at J to 6 bases, leaving 9 bases not matched to a gene. Germline CDR1 reads SNHLY; CDR2 reads FYNNEI. This CDR3 is 15 amino acids long.

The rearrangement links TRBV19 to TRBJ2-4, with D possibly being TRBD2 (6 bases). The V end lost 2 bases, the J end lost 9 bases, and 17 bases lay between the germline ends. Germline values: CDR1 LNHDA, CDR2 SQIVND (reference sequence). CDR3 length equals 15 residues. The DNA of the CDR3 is TGTGCCAGTAGTATATTTGCGGGGTGGGGGAGCATTCAGTACTTC. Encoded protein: CASSIFAGWGSIQYF.

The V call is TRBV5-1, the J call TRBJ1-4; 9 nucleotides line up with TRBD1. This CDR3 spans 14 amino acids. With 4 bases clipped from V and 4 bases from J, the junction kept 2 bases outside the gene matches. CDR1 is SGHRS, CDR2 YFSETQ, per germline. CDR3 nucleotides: TGCGCCAGCAGCCGACAGGGGGATAATGAAAAACTGTTTTTT. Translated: CASSRQGDNEKLFF.

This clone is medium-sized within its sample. The CDR3 sequence: CASSTGIEAFF. The CDR3 nucleotides read TGTGCCAGCAGCACAGGGATTGAAGCTTTCTTT. This chain uses TRBV9 with TRBJ1-1; D is possibly TRBD1 (6 bases). The ends were cut back, 4 bases at V and 7 bases at J, with 8 bases in the middle. CDR3 length equals 11 residues. Per the germline V gene, CDR1 is SGDLS and CDR2 is YYNGEE.

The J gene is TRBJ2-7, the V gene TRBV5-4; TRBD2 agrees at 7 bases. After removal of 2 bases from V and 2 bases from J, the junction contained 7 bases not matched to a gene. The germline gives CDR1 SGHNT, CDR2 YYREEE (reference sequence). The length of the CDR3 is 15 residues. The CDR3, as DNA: TGTGCCAGCAGCTTTGCTAGCGGAGACCCCTACGAGCAGTACTTC. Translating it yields CASSFASGDPYEQYF.

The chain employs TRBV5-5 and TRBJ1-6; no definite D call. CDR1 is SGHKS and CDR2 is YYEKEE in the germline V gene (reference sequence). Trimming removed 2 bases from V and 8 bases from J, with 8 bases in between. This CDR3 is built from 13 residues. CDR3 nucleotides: TGTGCCAGCAGCTTAGGGAGTTATTCACCCCTCCACTTT. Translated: CASSLGSYSPLHF.

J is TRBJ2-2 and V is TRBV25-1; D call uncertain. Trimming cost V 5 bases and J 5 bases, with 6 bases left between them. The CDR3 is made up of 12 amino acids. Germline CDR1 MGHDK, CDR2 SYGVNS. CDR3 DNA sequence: TGTGCCAGCAGTTGGCCTACCGGGGAGCTGTTTTTT. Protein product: CASSWPTGELFF.

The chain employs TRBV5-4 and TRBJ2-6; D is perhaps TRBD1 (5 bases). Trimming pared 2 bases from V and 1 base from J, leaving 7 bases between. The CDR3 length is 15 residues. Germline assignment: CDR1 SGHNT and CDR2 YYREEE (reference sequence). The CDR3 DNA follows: TGTGCCAGCAGCTTTCGACAGTCTGGGGCCAACGTCCTGACTTTC. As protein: CASSFRQSGANVLTF.

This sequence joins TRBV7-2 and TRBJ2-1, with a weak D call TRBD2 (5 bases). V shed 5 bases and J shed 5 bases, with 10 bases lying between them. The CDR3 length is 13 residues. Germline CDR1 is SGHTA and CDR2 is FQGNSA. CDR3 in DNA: TGTGCCAGCAGCCGGGGTCCTAACAATGAGCAGTTCTTC. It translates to CASSRGPNNEQFF. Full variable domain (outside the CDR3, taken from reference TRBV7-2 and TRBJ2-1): GAGVSQSPSNKVTEKGKDVELRCDPISGHTALYWYRQSLGQGLEFLIYFQGNSAPDKSGLPSDRFSAERTGGSVSTLTIQRTQQEDSAVYLCASSRGPNNEQFFGPGTRLTVL.

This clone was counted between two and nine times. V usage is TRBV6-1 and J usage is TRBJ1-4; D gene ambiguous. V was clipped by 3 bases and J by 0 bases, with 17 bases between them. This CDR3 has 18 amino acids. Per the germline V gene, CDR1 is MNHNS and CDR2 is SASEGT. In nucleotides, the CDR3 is TGTGCCAGCAGTGACGTCAGGTCTAACGTTGCAACTAATGAAAAACTGTTTTTT. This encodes CASSDVRSNVATNEKLFF.

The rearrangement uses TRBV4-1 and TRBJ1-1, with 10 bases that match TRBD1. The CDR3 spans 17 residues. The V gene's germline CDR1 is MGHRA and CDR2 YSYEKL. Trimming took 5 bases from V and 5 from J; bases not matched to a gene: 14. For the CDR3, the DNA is TGCGCCAGCAGCTCACCCCCAGCGGACAGGGGGAGTACTGAAGCTTTCTTT. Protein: CASSSPPADRGSTEAFF.